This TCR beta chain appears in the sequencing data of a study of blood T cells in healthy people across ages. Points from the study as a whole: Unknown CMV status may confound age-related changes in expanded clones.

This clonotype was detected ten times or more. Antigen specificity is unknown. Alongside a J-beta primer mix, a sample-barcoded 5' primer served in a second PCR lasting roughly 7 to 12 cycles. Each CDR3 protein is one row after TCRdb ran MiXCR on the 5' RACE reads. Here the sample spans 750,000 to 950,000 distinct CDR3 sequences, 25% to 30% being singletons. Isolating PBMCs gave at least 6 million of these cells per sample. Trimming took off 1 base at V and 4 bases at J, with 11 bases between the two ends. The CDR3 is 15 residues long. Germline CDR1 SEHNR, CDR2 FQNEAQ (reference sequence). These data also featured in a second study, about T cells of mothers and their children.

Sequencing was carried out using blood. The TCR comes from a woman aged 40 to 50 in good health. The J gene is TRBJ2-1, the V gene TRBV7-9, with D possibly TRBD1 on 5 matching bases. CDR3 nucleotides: TGTGCCAGCAGCTTAGGTTGGGGCCTGTACAATGAGCAGTTCTTC. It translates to CASSLGWGLYNEQFF.